These T cell receptor beta chains were read from a single sample in a study of Graves' ophthalmopathy and Graves' hyperthyroidism. Each CDR3 protein is one row after TCRdb ran MiXCR on the multiplex PCR reads. Here the sample spans 150,000 to 200,000 distinct CDR3 sequences, roughly two fifths being singletons. Sequencing was done on a sample of peripheral blood. All receptors derive from a man in his thirties or forties with Graves' ophthalmopathy. Each CDR3 is given with its conserved first and last residue. Fields, in order: V gene, D gene, J gene, clone size, CDR3 protein, CDR3 DNA. A D gene is named only where the DNA matches it firmly. Some rows mark clone size as missing; the rest say once, few, many or name a class of expanded clone.

V gene: TRBV20-1; D gene: -; J gene: TRBJ1-3; clone size: many; CDR3 protein: CSASADSGNTIYF; CDR3 DNA: TGCAGTGCTAGCGCCGACTCTGGAAACACCATATATTTT
V gene: TRBV20-1; D gene: -; J gene: TRBJ1-1; clone size: many; CDR3 protein: CSASVDGDTEAFF; CDR3 DNA: TGCAGTGCTAGCGTGGACGGGGACACTGAAGCTTTCTTT
V gene: TRBV7-2; D gene: TRBD1; J gene: TRBJ1-2; clone size: many; CDR3 protein: CASSFRQGLSYGYTF; CDR3 DNA: TGTGCCAGCAGCTTTCGACAGGGTCTCAGCTATGGCTACACCTTC
V gene: TRBV6-5; D gene: TRBD1; J gene: TRBJ1-2; clone size: many; CDR3 protein: CASSGDRVNYGYTF; CDR3 DNA: TGTGCCAGCAGCGGGGACAGGGTTAACTATGGCTACACCTTC
V gene: TRBV6-1; D gene: -; J gene: TRBJ2-7; clone size: -; CDR3 protein: CASSEAGRSVRQYF; CDR3 DNA: TGTGCCAGCAGTGAAGCGGGACGGTCGGTCAGGCAGTACTTC
V gene: TRBV4-1; D gene: TRBD2; J gene: TRBJ2-7; clone size: many; CDR3 protein: CASSQTILGPSGSYEQYF; CDR3 DNA: TGCGCCAGCAGCCAAACCATTTTGGGGCCTAGCGGCTCCTACGAGCAGTACTTC
V gene: TRBV7-2; D gene: TRBD1; J gene: TRBJ1-1; clone size: -; CDR3 protein: CASRFPGQKNTEAFF; CDR3 DNA: TGTGCCAGCAGGTTCCCGGGACAGAAGAACACTGAAGCTTTCTTT
V gene: TRBV6-2/TRBV6-3; D gene: -; J gene: TRBJ2-2; clone size: -; CDR3 protein: CASSYPASTGELFF; CDR3 DNA: TGTGCCAGCAGTTACCCCGCCTCCACCGGGGAGCTGTTTTTT
V gene: TRBV13; D gene: -; J gene: TRBJ2-7; clone size: once; CDR3 protein: CASSPSKRRAAYEQYF; CDR3 DNA: TGTGCCAGCAGCCCCTCGAAACGGAGGGCGGCCTACGAGCAGTACTTC
V gene: TRBV12-3/TRBV12-4; D gene: -; J gene: TRBJ2-5; clone size: -; CDR3 protein: CASSAGTPETQYF; CDR3 DNA: TGTGCCAGCAGCGCCGGGACGCCAGAGACCCAGTACTTC
V gene: TRBV29-1; D gene: TRBD1; J gene: TRBJ2-7; clone size: many; CDR3 protein: CSVEMARLTGKTYEQYF; CDR3 DNA: TGCAGCGTTGAAATGGCTAGGTTGACAGGGAAGACCTACGAGCAGTACTTC
V gene: TRBV19; D gene: -; J gene: TRBJ1-2; clone size: -; CDR3 protein: CASGGQGYYGYTF; CDR3 DNA: TGTGCCAGTGGGGGCCAGGGCTACTATGGCTACACCTTC
V gene: TRBV27; D gene: -; J gene: TRBJ2-6; clone size: many; CDR3 protein: CASSFSVAGANVLTF; CDR3 DNA: TGTGCCAGCAGTTTCAGTGTCGCTGGGGCCAACGTCCTGACTTTC
V gene: TRBV30; D gene: -; J gene: TRBJ1-2; clone size: many; CDR3 protein: CAWSYKGGYGYTF; CDR3 DNA: TGTGCCTGGAGTTATAAGGGAGGCTATGGCTACACCTTC
V gene: TRBV28; D gene: -; J gene: TRBJ1-1; clone size: many; CDR3 protein: CASSWGLFLRNTEAFF; CDR3 DNA: TGTGCCAGCAGCTGGGGGCTGTTCCTGCGGAACACTGAAGCTTTCTTT
V gene: TRBV4-2; D gene: -; J gene: TRBJ2-2; clone size: -; CDR3 protein: CASSSPGGKDRSGELFF; CDR3 DNA: TGTGCCAGCAGTTCCCCCGGGGGTAAGGACCGTTCCGGGGAGCTGTTTTTT
V gene: TRBV20-1; D gene: -; J gene: TRBJ2-2; clone size: many; CDR3 protein: CSEQIGTGELFF; CDR3 DNA: TGCAGTGAACAGATCGGCACCGGGGAGCTGTTTTTT
V gene: TRBV9; D gene: -; J gene: TRBJ1-1; clone size: -; CDR3 protein: CASSVVQTNTEAFF; CDR3 DNA: TGTGCCAGCAGCGTAGTCCAGACGAACACTGAAGCTTTCTTT
V gene: TRBV15; D gene: -; J gene: TRBJ1-5; clone size: -; CDR3 protein: CATSRDSSNQPQHF; CDR3 DNA: TGTGCCACCAGCAGAGACTCTAGCAATCAGCCCCAGCATTTT
V gene: TRBV6-2/TRBV6-3; D gene: -; J gene: TRBJ2-5; clone size: -; CDR3 protein: CASTRRPLGMETQYF; CDR3 DNA: TGTGCCAGCACTCGACGACCCCTCGGTATGGAGACCCAGTACTTC
V gene: TRBV28; D gene: -; J gene: TRBJ2-7; clone size: -; CDR3 protein: CASTRDAAYEQYF; CDR3 DNA: TGTGCCAGCACCCGGGACGCCGCCTACGAGCAGTACTTC
V gene: TRBV6-2/TRBV6-3; D gene: -; J gene: TRBJ1-1; clone size: -; CDR3 protein: CASSYGGRATEAFF; CDR3 DNA: TGTGCCAGCAGTTACGGGGGAAGGGCCACTGAAGCTTTCTTT
V gene: TRBV7-9; D gene: -; J gene: TRBJ1-1; clone size: once; CDR3 protein: CASIRAEGLGEAFF; CDR3 DNA: TGTGCCAGCATCCGGGCTGAGGGGCTAGGTGAAGCTTTCTTT
V gene: TRBV6-1; D gene: -; J gene: TRBJ1-2; clone size: -; CDR3 protein: CASGDLTVGYGYTF; CDR3 DNA: TGTGCCAGCGGGGACTTGACGGTTGGCTATGGCTACACCTTC
V gene: TRBV6-1; D gene: -; J gene: TRBJ1-2; clone size: -; CDR3 protein: CASSRGLGAGYTF; CDR3 DNA: TGTGCCAGCAGTAGGGGCCTGGGGGCTGGCTACACCTTC
V gene: TRBV18; D gene: -; J gene: TRBJ2-7; clone size: many; CDR3 protein: CASSQNKAYEQYF; CDR3 DNA: TGTGCCAGCTCACAAAACAAAGCCTACGAGCAGTACTTC
V gene: TRBV6-5; D gene: -; J gene: TRBJ1-1; clone size: -; CDR3 protein: CASSIQLMNTEAFF; CDR3 DNA: TGTGCCAGCAGTATACAGTTAATGAACACTGAAGCTTTCTTT
V gene: TRBV6-5; D gene: -; J gene: TRBJ1-2; clone size: many; CDR3 protein: CASSPMWEGVQYYGYTF; CDR3 DNA: TGTGCCAGCAGCCCCATGTGGGAGGGGGTCCAATACTATGGCTACACCTTC
V gene: TRBV7-2; D gene: TRBD2; J gene: TRBJ2-7; clone size: -; CDR3 protein: CASSLGAGDYEQYF; CDR3 DNA: TGTGCCAGCAGCTTAGGAGCGGGAGACTACGAGCAGTACTTC
V gene: TRBV30; D gene: TRBD1; J gene: TRBJ2-5; clone size: many; CDR3 protein: CAWGGQGRGETQYF; CDR3 DNA: TGTGCCTGGGGAGGACAGGGTAGGGGAGAGACCCAGTACTTC
V gene: TRBV2; D gene: TRBD1; J gene: TRBJ2-5; clone size: many; CDR3 protein: CASSGGRTGSQETQYF; CDR3 DNA: TGTGCCAGCAGTGGGGGCAGGACAGGAAGCCAAGAGACCCAGTACTTC
V gene: TRBV7-8; D gene: TRBD1; J gene: TRBJ2-5; clone size: many; CDR3 protein: CASSMTGTGETQYF; CDR3 DNA: TGTGCCAGCAGCATGACAGGGACGGGTGAGACCCAGTACTTC
V gene: TRBV6-1; D gene: TRBD1; J gene: TRBJ2-5; clone size: -; CDR3 protein: CASRPGGVQETQYF; CDR3 DNA: TGTGCCAGCAGACCAGGGGGTGTTCAAGAGACCCAGTACTTC